This entry lists 5 T cell receptor beta chains sequenced from one sample in a study of T cells after yellow fever vaccination. MiXCR, applied by TCRdb to the 5' RACE reads, yields one record per CDR3 protein. The sample includes under 300,000 distinct CDR3 sequences, less than 9% of them seen just once. The sample was CD4+ T cells sorted from PBMCs, taken 15 days after the yellow fever booster vaccination. These TCRs come from a man in his thirties or forties who received the YFV17D yellow fever vaccine.

This clonotype was seen many times. The chain combines TRBV7-9 with TRBJ2-2, with 9 bases identical to TRBD2. V was pared by 4 bases and J by 4 bases, with 7 bases of the junction left unmatched. The germline V gene encodes CDR1 SEHNR and CDR2 FQNEAQ (reference sequence). CDR3 size: 16 residues. The CDR3 DNA sequence: TGTGCCAGCAGCTCCCCCAAGCGGGAGGCCACCGGGGAGCTGTTTTTT. Amino acid sequence: CASSSPKREATGELFF.

This clonotype occurred many times. This chain connects TRBV10-3 to TRBJ2-3; 10 bases match TRBD1. V was clipped by 6 bases and J by 1 base; unmatched bases: 4. CDR3 size: 15 residues. Looked up from germline, CDR1 is ENHRY and CDR2 is SYGVKD. The CDR3, as DNA: TGTGCCATCAGAGGGGACAGGGGCGGCACAGATACGCAGTATTTT. It specifies CAIRGDRGGTDTQYF.

V and J are TRBV27 and TRBJ2-2; the match to TRBD2 covers 10 bases. Germline assignment: CDR1 MNHEY and CDR2 SMNVEV (reference sequence). The CDR3 loop spans 18 amino acids. V was pared by 0 bases and J by 6 bases, with 10 bases of the junction left unmatched. CDR3 loop: CASSLSSGRAWGSGELFF. CDR3 bases: TGTGCCAGCAGTTTATCAAGCGGGAGGGCCTGGGGATCCGGGGAGCTGTTTTTT.

This clonotype has ten or more counts. V gene TRBV12-5 combines with J gene TRBJ2-1, with TRBD1 as a possible D gene (6 bases). Germline V lookup: CDR1 LGHNT, CDR2 FRNRAP. The CDR3 consists of 14 residues. Trimming removed 1 base at V and 5 bases at J, with 9 bases between. In nucleotides, the CDR3 is TGTGCTAGTGGTTTGGACAGGGTCGACAATGAGCAGTTCTTC. Translating it yields CASGLDRVDNEQFF.

The CDR3: CASSLRQGSYTF. In DNA form, the CDR3 reads TGTGCCAGCAGCTTGAGACAGGGCAGCTACACCTTC. This chain joins TRBV7-2 and TRBJ1-2; 7 bases line up with TRBD1. Trimming took 3 bases from V and 9 from J; bases not matched to a gene: 4. Germline values: CDR1 SGHTA, CDR2 FQGNSA. The CDR3 has 12 amino acids. Combining the CDR3 with reference TRBV7-2 and TRBJ1-2 gives the whole variable domain GAGVSQSPSNKVTEKGKDVELRCDPISGHTALYWYRQSLGQGLEFLIYFQGNSAPDKSGLPSDRFSAERTGGSVSTLTIQRTQQEDSAVYLCASSLRQGSYTFGSGTRLTVV.